A single sample gave rise to the 14 T cell receptor beta chains below, sequenced in a study of Ad26.COV2.S vaccination and SARS-CoV-2 variants (dated by TCRdb to the early 2020s). What the treatment or condition label conveys for this sample: around 19 received Ad26.COV2.S at low or high dose, single or two shots; roughly five received placebo; per-sample allocation not given. For vaccine and placebo recipients, repertoires were sequenced using samples collected on day 63 after the first injection. To prepare the library, the immunoSEQ multiplex PCR assay was applied. In its TCRdb copy, this immuneACCESS table keeps in-frame sequences only and misses some clones. Where compared with another copy, unresolved V genes explain less than half of these, and the others have no known cause. The sample table contains a few hundred thousand clones; only one count was recorded for approximately 87% of them. The ten largest clones take up around 3.6% of the sample.

The sample in question was peripheral blood, obtained in a trial of Ad26.COV2.S vaccine versus placebo. The source is a person between 18 and 65 years old who received the Ad26.COV2.S COVID-19 vaccine or a placebo.

The chain combines TRBV15 with TRBJ2-2; 10 nucleotides agree with TRBD1. This CDR3 has 14 amino acids. Losses at the gene ends were 11 bases for V and 6 bases for J; bases not matched to a gene: 9. Germline CDR1 LNHNV, CDR2 YYDKDF (reference sequence). The CDR3 DNA reads as TGTGCCGCAACCGGGACAGGGGAGGCCGGGGAGCTGTTTTTT. Protein: CAATGTGEAGELFF.

The chain couples TRBV4-1 to TRBJ1-1, with 10 bases that match TRBD1. Germline assignment: CDR1 MGHRA and CDR2 YSYEKL. V lost 2 bases and J lost 5; bases outside the gene matches: 5. CDR3 size: 15 residues. The CDR3 sequence: CASSQFDRGRTEAFF. The DNA for the CDR3 is TGCGCCAGCAGCCAATTTGACAGGGGGCGAACTGAAGCTTTCTTT.

The J gene is TRBJ2-1, the V gene TRBV5-1; no clear D. V lost 6 bases and J 7 bases, leaving 17 bases between the germline ends. Per germline, CDR1 SGHRS and CDR2 YFSETQ. There are 14 residues in the CDR3. CDR3 loop: CASTPLGRANEQFF. The CDR3 DNA reads as TGCGCCAGCACCCCACTTGGTCGCGCTAATGAGCAGTTCTTC.

The rearrangement links TRBV30 to TRBJ2-5; D not certain. Germline CDR1 and CDR2: GTSNPN and SVGIG (reference sequence). This CDR3 comprises 12 residues. V was trimmed by 1 base and J by 1 base, leaving 4 bases between them. DNA of the CDR3: TGTGCCTGGAGTGCGGTCCAAGAGACCCAGTACTTC. Translated, it gives CAWSAVQETQYF.

This clone was seen only a few times. This chain uses TRBV10-3 with TRBJ1-2; 9 nucleotides match TRBD1. Looked up from germline, CDR1 is ENHRY and CDR2 is SYGVKD. Trimming at V came to 7 bases and at J to 7 bases, leaving 7 bases not matched to a gene. The CDR3 extends over 13 amino acids. CDR3 DNA: TGTGCCATCAACCTGGACAGGGGTCGTGGCTACACCTTC. It yields the protein CAINLDRGRGYTF.

This clone was counted once. The chain couples TRBV11-2 to TRBJ2-7; TRBD1 matches at 7 bases. The CDR3 is 15 amino acids. CDR1 SGHAT and CDR2 FQNNGV come from the germline V gene. V lost 5 bases to trimming and J lost 3 bases; unmatched junction nucleotides: 10. The CDR3 DNA reads TGTGCCAGCAGCCTTTCTCCCGACAGGGACTACGAGCAGTACTTC. Amino acid sequence: CASSLSPDRDYEQYF.

V is TRBV7-9 and J is TRBJ1-3; D may be TRBD1 (5 bases). Germline V gene data show CDR1 as SEHNR and CDR2 as FQNEAQ (reference sequence). V was clipped by 3 bases and J by 0 bases, with 15 bases between them. The CDR3 extends over 17 amino acids. CDR3 loop: CASSFWDRIHSGNTIYF. The CDR3 DNA is TGTGCCAGCAGCTTTTGGGACCGCATTCACTCTGGAAACACCATATATTTT.

The rearrangement joins TRBV7-2 to TRBJ2-7; D gene unclear. CDR1 is SGHTA and CDR2 is FQGNSA in the germline V gene. The V end was cut by 0 bases, the J end by 2 bases, with 5 bases between. CDR3 length: 13 residues. DNA of the CDR3: TGTGCCAGCAGCTTAGCAGAAACCTACGAGCAGTACTTC. It yields the protein CASSLAETYEQYF.

This chain joins TRBV4-3 and TRBJ2-7, with D perhaps matching TRBD1 (7 bases). The CDR3 covers 14 residues. V was trimmed by 2 bases and J by 5 bases, leaving 13 bases between them. Germline V gene sequence: CDR1 LGHNA, CDR2 YSLEER. This chain's CDR3 is CASSQRQGGHEQYF. CDR3 DNA sequence: TGCGCCAGCAGCCAAAGACAGGGAGGCCACGAGCAGTACTTC.

The chain carries TRBV6-5 and TRBJ1-1, with a tentative D call TRBD1 (6 bases). V was pared by 10 bases and J by 0 bases, with 18 bases between. Germline V gene sequence: CDR1 MNHEY, CDR2 SVGAGI. CDR3 length: 15 residues. CDR3 sequence: CATLPPGHLNTEAFF. The DNA for the CDR3 is TGTGCCACTCTGCCGCCGGGACATCTGAACACTGAAGCTTTCTTT.

V gene TRBV7-2 combines with J gene TRBJ2-5, with D perhaps TRBD1 or TRBD2 (5 bases each). CDR1 is SGHTA and CDR2 is FQGNSA in the germline V gene. The CDR3 runs 13 residues. V gave up 1 base and J gave up 9 bases, with 12 bases separating them. CDR3 DNA: TGTGCCAGCAGCTTAGGAGGTGGGGGTGCCCAGTACTTC. It is translated as CASSLGGGGAQYF.

The V call is TRBV27, the J call TRBJ1-4; 7 bases fit TRBD1. Germline V gene sequence: CDR1 MNHEY, CDR2 SMNVEV (reference sequence). The ends lost 3 bases at V and 7 bases at J; junction bases unmatched: 5. The CDR3 has 14 residues. The CDR3 reads CASSFRQGGEKLFF. For the CDR3, the DNA is TGTGCCAGCAGTTTCCGACAGGGTGGTGAAAAACTGTTTTTT.

CDR3 residues: CASSPAPSTDTQYF. The CDR3 DNA sequence: TGTGCCAGCAGCCCCGCCCCAAGCACAGATACGCAGTATTTT. The chain employs TRBV7-3 and TRBJ2-3; D is undetermined. V gave up 5 bases and J gave up 0 bases, with 9 bases separating them. Germline V CDR1 and CDR2: SGHTA, FQGTGA. CDR3 length: 14 amino acids.

The chain joins TRBV19 to TRBJ1-5; D is unclear. V was cut by 4 bases and J by 10 bases, with 14 bases left in between. This CDR3 contains 13 residues. Germline CDR1 is LNHDA and CDR2 is SQIVND (reference sequence). In DNA form, the CDR3 reads TGTGCCAGTAGTACAACCCCGGGTGGACCCCAGCATTTT. Translation gives CASSTTPGGPQHF.